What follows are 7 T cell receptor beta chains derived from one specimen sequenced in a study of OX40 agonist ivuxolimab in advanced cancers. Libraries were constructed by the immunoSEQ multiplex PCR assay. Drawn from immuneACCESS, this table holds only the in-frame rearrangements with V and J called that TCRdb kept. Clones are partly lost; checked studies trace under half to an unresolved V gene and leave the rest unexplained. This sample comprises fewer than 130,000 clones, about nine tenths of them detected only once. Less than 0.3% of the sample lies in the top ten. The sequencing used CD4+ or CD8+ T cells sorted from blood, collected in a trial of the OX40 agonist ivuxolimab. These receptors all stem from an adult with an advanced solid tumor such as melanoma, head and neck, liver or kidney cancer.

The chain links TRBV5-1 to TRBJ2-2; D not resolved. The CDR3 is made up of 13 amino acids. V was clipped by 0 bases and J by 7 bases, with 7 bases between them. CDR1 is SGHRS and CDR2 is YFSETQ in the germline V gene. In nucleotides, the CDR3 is TGCGCCAGCAGCTTGGAGGCAGGCGGGGAGCTGTTTTTT. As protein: CASSLEAGGELFF.

The CDR3 sequence is CASSSGSTNEKLFF. CDR3 DNA sequence: TGTGCCAGCAGCTCCGGGTCAACTAATGAAAAACTGTTTTTT. The V and J genes are TRBV9 and TRBJ1-4; D is uncertain. V was shortened by 4 bases and J by 0 bases, with 7 bases between the two germline ends. Germline values: CDR1 SGDLS, CDR2 YYNGEE. This CDR3 has 14 amino acids.

CDR3 loop: CASSEGREETQYF. The DNA for the CDR3 is TGTGCCAGTAGTGAAGGCCGGGAAGAGACCCAGTACTTC. This chain joins TRBV19 and TRBJ2-5, with unresolved D. The CDR3 contains 13 residues. V lost 5 bases, J lost 3 bases, and 10 bases lay in between. The germline V gene has CDR1 LNHDA and CDR2 SQIVND (reference sequence). Variable domain in full (rest from reference TRBV19 and TRBJ2-5): DGGITQSPKYLFRKEGQNVTLSCEQNLNHDAMYWYRQDPGQGLRLIYYSQIVNDFQKGDIAEGYSVSREKKESFPLTVTSAQKNPTAFYLCASSEGREETQYFGPGTRLLVL.

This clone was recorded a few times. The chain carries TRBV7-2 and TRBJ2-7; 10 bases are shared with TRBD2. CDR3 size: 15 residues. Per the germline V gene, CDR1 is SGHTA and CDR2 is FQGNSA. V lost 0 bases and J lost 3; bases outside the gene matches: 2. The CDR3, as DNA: TGTGCCAGCAGCTTAGCGGCTAGCGGGGGCTACGAGCAGTACTTC. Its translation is CASSLAASGGYEQYF.

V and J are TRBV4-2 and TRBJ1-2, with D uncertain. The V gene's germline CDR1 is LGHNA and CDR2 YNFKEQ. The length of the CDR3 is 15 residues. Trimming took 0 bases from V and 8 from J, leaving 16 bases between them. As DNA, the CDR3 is TGTGCCAGCAGCCAAGATCTTACCGGGCGCGACGGCTACACCTTC. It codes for CASSQDLTGRDGYTF.

The CDR3 region has the DNA TGCGCCGCGGAGCGCGGGAGGGCCTCCAATGAGCAGTTCTTC. Amino acids: CAAERGRASNEQFF. The chain employs TRBV10-2 and TRBJ2-1; 9 bases are a match to TRBD2. CDR1 and CDR2 (germline): WSHSY, SAAADI. With V trimmed by 11 bases and J by 6 bases, 11 bases remained unmatched. The CDR3 is 14 residues long.

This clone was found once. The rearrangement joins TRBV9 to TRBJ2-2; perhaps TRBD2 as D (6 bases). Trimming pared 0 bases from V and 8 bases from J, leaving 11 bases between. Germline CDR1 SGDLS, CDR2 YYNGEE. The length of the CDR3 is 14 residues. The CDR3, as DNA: TGTGCCAGCAGCGTAGTTACGGGGACTGGGGAGCTGTTTTTT. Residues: CASSVVTGTGELFF.